A selection of T cell receptor beta chains follows, all from one sample in a study of blood T cell repertoires in COVID-19. Using immunoSEQ multiplex PCR, the repertoire was profiled, and TCRdb retains in-frame clones only, with some absent. The sample lists around 170,000 clones; around 72% were seen once. The sequencing sample was made of peripheral blood. The receptors were gathered from a woman of 80 years or more with acute or convalescent COVID-19. Each CDR3 is given with its conserved first and last residue. The order of the fields is D gene, clone size, V gene, CDR3 length, J gene, CDR3 DNA, CDR3 protein. The D gene is left open where the match is weak. Only some rows state a clone size, as once, few, many or a class for expanded clones.

D gene: NA
clone size: once
V gene: TRBV19
CDR3 length: 14
J gene: TRBJ2-3
CDR3 DNA: TGTGCCAGTAGTATTCATGGGCCTGAGGATACGCAGTATTTT
CDR3 protein: CASSIHGPEDTQYF

D gene: TRBD2
clone size: NA
V gene: TRBV7-2
CDR3 length: 16
J gene: TRBJ2-1
CDR3 DNA: TGTGCCAGCAGCTCGATAGCGGGTAGCTCCTACAATGAGCAGTTCTTC
CDR3 protein: CASSSIAGSSYNEQFF

D gene: TRBD2
clone size: few
V gene: TRBV20-1
CDR3 length: 15
J gene: TRBJ2-7
CDR3 DNA: TGCAGTGCCAGTAGAAACATAGCGGGAAACGACGAGCAGTACTTC
CDR3 protein: CSASRNIAGNDEQYF

D gene: NA
clone size: few
V gene: TRBV5-4
CDR3 length: 14
J gene: TRBJ2-3
CDR3 DNA: TGTGCCAGCAGCTTTCAGGGGGGCGCAGATACGCAGTATTTT
CDR3 protein: CASSFQGGADTQYF

D gene: TRBD1
clone size: NA
V gene: TRBV2
CDR3 length: 13
J gene: TRBJ1-2
CDR3 DNA: TGTGCCGGCAAACTGGGACAGGGGAATGGCTACACCTTC
CDR3 protein: CAGKLGQGNGYTF

D gene: NA
clone size: NA
V gene: TRBV7-2
CDR3 length: 14
J gene: TRBJ2-3
CDR3 DNA: TGTGCCAGCAGTGCCCAACAGCACACAGATACGCAGTATTTT
CDR3 protein: CASSAQQHTDTQYF

D gene: NA
clone size: NA
V gene: TRBV28
CDR3 length: 11
J gene: TRBJ2-1
CDR3 DNA: TGTGCCAGCAGTTTAGAGGACTGGGTGTTCTTC
CDR3 protein: CASSLEDWVFF

D gene: TRBD1
clone size: few
V gene: TRBV6-5
CDR3 length: 13
J gene: TRBJ2-2
CDR3 DNA: TGTGCCACCGGACAGGAGAACACCGGGGAGCTGTTTTTT
CDR3 protein: CATGQENTGELFF

D gene: TRBD2
clone size: NA
V gene: TRBV28
CDR3 length: 15
J gene: TRBJ2-1
CDR3 DNA: TGTGCCAGCAGACTAGCGGGAGTACTCTACAATGAGCAGTTCTTC
CDR3 protein: CASRLAGVLYNEQFF

D gene: TRBD1
clone size: NA
V gene: TRBV30
CDR3 length: 13
J gene: TRBJ1-1
CDR3 DNA: TGTGCCTGGAGCCTGGGACAGGGAATTGAAGCTTTCTTT
CDR3 protein: CAWSLGQGIEAFF

D gene: TRBD2
clone size: NA
V gene: TRBV30
CDR3 length: 14
J gene: TRBJ2-2
CDR3 DNA: TGTGCCTGGAGTCTGACTAGCGGCACCGGGGAGCTGTTTTTT
CDR3 protein: CAWSLTSGTGELFF

D gene: NA
clone size: few
V gene: TRBV7-6
CDR3 length: 11
J gene: TRBJ2-1
CDR3 DNA: TGTGCCAGCAGTTCAGGGGTTGAGCAGTTCTTC
CDR3 protein: CASSSGVEQFF

D gene: NA
clone size: NA
V gene: TRBV11-3
CDR3 length: 13
J gene: TRBJ2-1
CDR3 DNA: TGTGCCAGCAGCTTAGAACTAAACAATGAGCAGTTCTTC
CDR3 protein: CASSLELNNEQFF

D gene: NA
clone size: NA
V gene: TRBV7-9
CDR3 length: 14
J gene: TRBJ1-1
CDR3 DNA: TGTGCCAGCAGCACGGCTAGGACAGCCAAGAGAGCTTTCTTT
CDR3 protein: CASSTARTAKRAFF

D gene: NA
clone size: NA
V gene: TRBV30
CDR3 length: 14
J gene: TRBJ1-4
CDR3 DNA: TGTGCCTCGGCCCGGGACTTAACTAATGAAAAACTGTTTTTT
CDR3 protein: CASARDLTNEKLFF

D gene: NA
clone size: few
V gene: TRBV7-2
CDR3 length: 15
J gene: TRBJ1-4
CDR3 DNA: TGTGCCAGCAGCCCCCCTGGCAGATCTAATGAAAAACTGTTTTTT
CDR3 protein: CASSPPGRSNEKLFF

D gene: NA
clone size: NA
V gene: TRBV7-2
CDR3 length: 14
J gene: TRBJ2-1
CDR3 DNA: TGTGCCAGCAGCTCCTATAGACTAGGAAATGAGCAGTTCTTC
CDR3 protein: CASSSYRLGNEQFF

D gene: TRBD1
clone size: many
V gene: TRBV9
CDR3 length: 16
J gene: TRBJ2-1
CDR3 DNA: TGTGCCAGCAGCGTCCCGGGACAGGGGGCCTACAATGAGCAGTTCTTC
CDR3 protein: CASSVPGQGAYNEQFF

D gene: TRBD1
clone size: few
V gene: TRBV5-4
CDR3 length: 14
J gene: TRBJ2-7
CDR3 DNA: TGTGCCAGCAGCTCCGGGACAGGGCCCTACGAGCAGTACTTC
CDR3 protein: CASSSGTGPYEQYF

D gene: NA
clone size: NA
V gene: TRBV30
CDR3 length: 12
J gene: TRBJ1-3
CDR3 DNA: TGTGCCTGGAGTACAGGGCAAAACACCATATATTTT
CDR3 protein: CAWSTGQNTIYF

D gene: NA
clone size: NA
V gene: TRBV5-8
CDR3 length: 14
J gene: TRBJ2-3
CDR3 DNA: TGTGCCAGCAGCTTGTATTTCTCGGCAGATACGCAGTATTTT
CDR3 protein: CASSLYFSADTQYF

D gene: NA
clone size: NA
V gene: TRBV27
CDR3 length: 17
J gene: TRBJ2-7
CDR3 DNA: TGTGCCAGCAGCTCCGGAGGGGATTGGCAGGGACGGTACGAGCAGTACTTC
CDR3 protein: CASSSGGDWQGRYEQYF

D gene: NA
clone size: few
V gene: TRBV5-1
CDR3 length: 14
J gene: TRBJ2-2
CDR3 DNA: TGCGCCAGCAGCTTCTCAGGGGACACCGGGGAGCTGTTTTTT
CDR3 protein: CASSFSGDTGELFF

D gene: NA
clone size: NA
V gene: TRBV20-1
CDR3 length: 10
J gene: TRBJ2-5
CDR3 DNA: TGCAGTGCTAGCTACGAGACCCAGTACTTC
CDR3 protein: CSASYETQYF

D gene: TRBD1
clone size: NA
V gene: TRBV25-1
CDR3 length: 14
J gene: TRBJ2-5
CDR3 DNA: TGTGCCAGCAGTGAACGACAGGGACGGGAGACCCAGTACTTC
CDR3 protein: CASSERQGRETQYF

D gene: NA
clone size: NA
V gene: TRBV18
CDR3 length: 16
J gene: TRBJ1-2
CDR3 DNA: TGTGCCAGCTCCCGGCAAGCCCGGCGGGCCCTGGAGGGCTACACCTTC
CDR3 protein: CASSRQARRALEGYTF

D gene: TRBD1
clone size: few
V gene: TRBV30
CDR3 length: 17
J gene: TRBJ1-5
CDR3 DNA: TGTGCCTGGAGCCGTCGACAGGGGGATGGAGGCAATCAGCCCCAGCATTTT
CDR3 protein: CAWSRRQGDGGNQPQHF

D gene: NA
clone size: NA
V gene: TRBV9
CDR3 length: 15
J gene: TRBJ2-5
CDR3 DNA: TGTGCCAGCAGCAACCAAGTGGGGGCCCAAGAGACCCAGTACTTC
CDR3 protein: CASSNQVGAQETQYF

D gene: NA
clone size: NA
V gene: TRBV6-5
CDR3 length: 11
J gene: TRBJ2-7
CDR3 DNA: TGTGCCAGCAGACACAGCTACGAGCAGTACTTC
CDR3 protein: CASRHSYEQYF

D gene: NA
clone size: NA
V gene: TRBV5-1
CDR3 length: 15
J gene: TRBJ2-3
CDR3 DNA: TGCGCCAGCAGTACAAACGGGGAGCTCACAGATACGCAGTATTTT
CDR3 protein: CASSTNGELTDTQYF

D gene: NA
clone size: NA
V gene: TRBV5-1
CDR3 length: 13
J gene: TRBJ1-5
CDR3 DNA: TGCGCCAGCAGGAGAGGGGAGGAACAGCCCCAGCATTTT
CDR3 protein: CASRRGEEQPQHF

D gene: TRBD1
clone size: many
V gene: TRBV29-1
CDR3 length: 12
J gene: TRBJ2-3
CDR3 DNA: TGCAGCGTCGGGACAGATGGAGATACGCAGTATTTT
CDR3 protein: CSVGTDGDTQYF

D gene: NA
clone size: NA
V gene: TRBV5-1
CDR3 length: 14
J gene: TRBJ2-1
CDR3 DNA: TGCGCCAGCAGCCGTGTTCTAGCCACGAATGAGCAGTTCTTC
CDR3 protein: CASSRVLATNEQFF

D gene: NA
clone size: NA
V gene: TRBV9
CDR3 length: 14
J gene: TRBJ2-1
CDR3 DNA: TGTGCCAGCAGCGTAGAGGCGGGCTACAATGAGCAGTTCTTC
CDR3 protein: CASSVEAGYNEQFF